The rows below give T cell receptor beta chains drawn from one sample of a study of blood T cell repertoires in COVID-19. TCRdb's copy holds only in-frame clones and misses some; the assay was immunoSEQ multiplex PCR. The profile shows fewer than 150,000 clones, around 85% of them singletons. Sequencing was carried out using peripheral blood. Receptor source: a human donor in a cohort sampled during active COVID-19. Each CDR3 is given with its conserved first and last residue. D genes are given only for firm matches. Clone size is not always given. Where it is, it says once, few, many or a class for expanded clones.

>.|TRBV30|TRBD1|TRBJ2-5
CAWRGPGTGGIKTQYF
TGTGCCTGGAGAGGACCTGGGACAGGGGGTATAAAGACCCAGTACTTC
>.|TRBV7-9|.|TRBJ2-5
CASSLGGGGPTTETQYF
TGTGCCAGCAGCTTAGGTGGCGGGGGCCCGACAACCGAGACCCAGTACTTC
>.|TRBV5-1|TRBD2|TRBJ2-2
CASSLVLAGKAGELFF
TGCGCCAGCAGCTTGGTGCTAGCGGGAAAGGCCGGGGAGCTGTTTTTT
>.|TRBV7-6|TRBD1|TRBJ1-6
CASSSGQGTSPLHF
TGTGCCAGCAGCTCCGGACAGGGCACATCACCCCTCCACTTT
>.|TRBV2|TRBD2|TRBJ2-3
CASSGSGTYTDTQYF
TGTGCCAGCAGTGGGAGCGGGACCTACACAGATACGCAGTATTTT
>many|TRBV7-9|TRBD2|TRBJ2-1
CASSKMRGGRSEQFF
TGTGCCAGCAGCAAAATGCGGGGGGGCCGTAGTGAGCAGTTCTTC
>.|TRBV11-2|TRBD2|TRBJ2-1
CASSLVGGGRYNEQFF
TGTGCCAGCAGCTTAGTCGGGGGGGGCCGCTACAATGAGCAGTTCTTC
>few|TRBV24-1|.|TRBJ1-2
CATSDEQGLNYGYTF
TGTGCCACCAGTGACGAACAGGGTCTGAACTATGGCTACACCTTC
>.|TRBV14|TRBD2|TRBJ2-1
CASSQVAGGPDEQFF
TGTGCCAGCAGCCAAGTAGCGGGAGGGCCCGATGAGCAGTTCTTC
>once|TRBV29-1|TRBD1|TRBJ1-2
CSVTGNYGYTF
TGCAGCGTGACAGGGAACTATGGCTACACCTTC
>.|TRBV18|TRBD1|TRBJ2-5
CASSQTGAETQYF
TGTGCCAGCTCACAGACAGGGGCAGAGACCCAGTACTTC
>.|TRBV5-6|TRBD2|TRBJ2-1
CASSLGLAGNNEQFF
TGTGCCAGCAGCCTAGGACTAGCGGGAAACAATGAGCAGTTCTTC
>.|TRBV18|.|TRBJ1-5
CASSPGPGGSNQPQHF
TGTGCCAGCTCACCTGGACCGGGGGGTAGCAATCAGCCCCAGCATTTT
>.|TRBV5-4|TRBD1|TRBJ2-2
CASSPGQGFTGELFF
TGTGCCAGCAGCCCGGGACAGGGGTTTACCGGGGAGCTGTTTTTT
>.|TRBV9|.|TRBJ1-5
CASSRGWEQPQHF
TGTGCCAGCAGCAGGGGGTGGGAACAGCCCCAGCATTTT
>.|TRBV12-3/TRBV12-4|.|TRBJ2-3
CASSLAADTQYF
TGTGCCAGCAGTTTAGCCGCAGATACGCAGTATTTT
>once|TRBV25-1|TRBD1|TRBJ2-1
CASSGQVYNEQFF
TGTGCCAGCTCTGGACAGGTTTACAATGAGCAGTTCTTC